These T cell receptor beta chains were read from a single sample in a study of T-cell memory formation after mild COVID-19. One entry per CDR3 protein results from TCRdb running MiXCR on the 5' RACE reads. The sample includes roughly 190,000 distinct CDR3 sequences, 15% to 20% of them seen just once. Sequencing input: PBMCs or a T cell subset sorted from them (not recorded which). These receptors were obtained from an adult woman who had mild COVID-19 (a few samples of this study predate the infection). Cell type and time point are not known. The CDR3 runs from the conserved cysteine through the conserved F or W. The D gene is left open where the match is weak. Not all rows give a size; the values are once, few, many and, for expanded clones, a class.

cdr3_aa: CASSIDPLYNEQFF
cdr3_nt: TGCGCCAGCAGCATCGACCCCCTCTACAATGAGCAGTTCTTC
clone_size: many
j_call: TRBJ2-1
d_call: NA
v_call: TRBV5-1

cdr3_aa: CASSPDLFIHWFF
cdr3_nt: TGTGCCAGCAGCCCTGACTTGTTCATCCACTGGTTCTTC
clone_size: few
j_call: TRBJ2-1
d_call: NA
v_call: TRBV12-3/TRBV12-4

cdr3_aa: CASSSHFSIRRLTDTQYF
cdr3_nt: TGTGCCAGCAGCTCCCACTTTAGCATACGGAGACTCACAGATACGCAGTATTTT
clone_size: NA
j_call: TRBJ2-3
d_call: NA
v_call: TRBV7-2

cdr3_aa: CATSAPGQGSETQYF
cdr3_nt: TGTGCCACCAGTGCACCGGGACAGGGGTCGGAGACCCAGTACTTC
clone_size: NA
j_call: TRBJ2-5
d_call: TRBD1
v_call: TRBV24-1

cdr3_aa: CASSFDRGEIYGYTF
cdr3_nt: TGCGCCAGCAGCTTCGACAGGGGAGAGATCTATGGCTACACCTTC
clone_size: medium-sized
j_call: TRBJ1-2
d_call: TRBD1
v_call: TRBV5-1

cdr3_aa: CASSVTTGTGANTIYF
cdr3_nt: TGTGCCAGCAGCGTTACAACCGGGACAGGGGCAAACACCATATATTTT
clone_size: NA
j_call: TRBJ1-3
d_call: TRBD1
v_call: TRBV7-2

cdr3_aa: CASSQTGRVQPQHF
cdr3_nt: TGTGCCAGCAGCCAGACAGGGAGGGTTCAGCCCCAGCATTTT
clone_size: NA
j_call: TRBJ1-5
d_call: TRBD1
v_call: TRBV12-3/TRBV12-4

cdr3_aa: CATSDRLAGIFEQFF
cdr3_nt: TGTGCCACCAGTGACCGACTAGCGGGAATTTTTGAGCAGTTCTTC
clone_size: few
j_call: TRBJ2-1
d_call: TRBD2
v_call: TRBV24-1

cdr3_aa: CASSPRWGRAVIDTQYF
cdr3_nt: TGTGCCAGCAGCCCCAGGTGGGGCAGGGCGGTAATAGATACGCAGTATTTT
clone_size: NA
j_call: TRBJ2-3
d_call: NA
v_call: TRBV12-3/TRBV12-4

cdr3_aa: CASSLGRTRGTHEQYF
cdr3_nt: TGTGCCAGCAGCTTAGGGCGGACTAGAGGGACTCACGAGCAGTACTTC
clone_size: NA
j_call: TRBJ2-7
d_call: TRBD2
v_call: TRBV7-2

cdr3_aa: CASSIPWTGLQPQHF
cdr3_nt: TGTGCCAGTAGTATCCCGTGGACAGGGCTTCAGCCCCAGCATTTT
clone_size: NA
j_call: TRBJ1-5
d_call: TRBD1
v_call: TRBV19

cdr3_aa: CASSTRGLADTQYF
cdr3_nt: TGTGCCAGCAGCACCCGGGGACTAGCGGATACGCAGTATTTT
clone_size: few
j_call: TRBJ2-3
d_call: TRBD2
v_call: TRBV9

cdr3_aa: CSVLVNGGTNEKLFF
cdr3_nt: TGCAGCGTTTTGGTGAACGGAGGAACTAATGAAAAACTGTTTTTT
clone_size: NA
j_call: TRBJ1-4
d_call: NA
v_call: TRBV29-1

cdr3_aa: CASSMSSGRQYEQYF
cdr3_nt: TGTGCCAGCAGCATGTCTAGCGGGAGGCAATACGAGCAGTACTTC
clone_size: NA
j_call: TRBJ2-7
d_call: TRBD2
v_call: TRBV7-9

cdr3_aa: CSARPGAGEQYF
cdr3_nt: TGCAGTGCTAGACCGGGCGCTGGCGAGCAGTACTTC
clone_size: NA
j_call: TRBJ2-7
d_call: NA
v_call: TRBV20-1

cdr3_aa: CASRTPDRGRDTGELFF
cdr3_nt: TGTGCCAGCAGAACCCCGGACAGGGGGCGCGACACCGGGGAGCTGTTTTTT
clone_size: few
j_call: TRBJ2-2
d_call: TRBD1
v_call: TRBV6-2/TRBV6-3

cdr3_aa: CASSRGSGAFEQFF
cdr3_nt: TGTGCCAGCAGCCGGGGTAGCGGGGCCTTTGAGCAGTTCTTC
clone_size: few
j_call: TRBJ2-1
d_call: TRBD2
v_call: TRBV6-5

cdr3_aa: CAWSTRGRTYEQYF
cdr3_nt: TGTGCCTGGAGTACCCGGGGACGGACCTACGAGCAGTACTTC
clone_size: NA
j_call: TRBJ2-7
d_call: NA
v_call: TRBV30

cdr3_aa: CASGTGTSGMEETQYF
cdr3_nt: TGCGCCAGCGGCACCGGGACTAGCGGGATGGAAGAGACCCAGTACTTC
clone_size: few
j_call: TRBJ2-5
d_call: TRBD2
v_call: TRBV5-1

cdr3_aa: CASSITRGDRGEETQYF
cdr3_nt: TGTGCCAGCAGCATCACCAGGGGGGACAGGGGCGAAGAGACCCAGTACTTC
clone_size: few
j_call: TRBJ2-5
d_call: TRBD1
v_call: TRBV11-1

cdr3_aa: CASREEVIDNQPQHF
cdr3_nt: TGTGCCAGCAGGGAGGAGGTGATCGACAATCAGCCCCAGCATTTT
clone_size: NA
j_call: TRBJ1-5
d_call: NA
v_call: TRBV6-6

cdr3_aa: CAISDSARGDEQYF
cdr3_nt: TGTGCCATCAGTGACTCGGCGAGAGGGGACGAGCAGTACTTC
clone_size: NA
j_call: TRBJ2-7
d_call: NA
v_call: TRBV10-3

cdr3_aa: CSARGGLEQFF
cdr3_nt: TGCAGTGCTAGAGGAGGTCTGGAGCAGTTCTTC
clone_size: few
j_call: TRBJ2-1
d_call: NA
v_call: TRBV20-1

cdr3_aa: CASSSPGTGNTEAFF
cdr3_nt: TGTGCCAGCAGTTCTCCCGGGACAGGGAACACTGAAGCTTTCTTT
clone_size: few
j_call: TRBJ1-1
d_call: TRBD1
v_call: TRBV6-5

cdr3_aa: CASSSGTAYEQYF
cdr3_nt: TGCGCCAGCAGCTCCGGGACAGCCTACGAGCAGTACTTC
clone_size: few
j_call: TRBJ2-7
d_call: TRBD1
v_call: TRBV5-1

cdr3_aa: CASSLARTGGDEQYF
cdr3_nt: TGTGCCAGCAGCTTAGCGCGGACAGGGGGCGACGAGCAGTACTTC
clone_size: few
j_call: TRBJ2-7
d_call: TRBD1
v_call: TRBV7-2

cdr3_aa: CASSLGGGPNEKLFF
cdr3_nt: TGTGCCAGCAGCTTAGGCGGGGGTCCTAATGAAAAACTGTTTTTT
clone_size: few
j_call: TRBJ1-4
d_call: NA
v_call: TRBV7-7

cdr3_aa: CATSRELGGYTF
cdr3_nt: TGTGCCACCAGCAGAGAATTGGGTGGCTACACCTTC
clone_size: NA
j_call: TRBJ1-2
d_call: NA
v_call: TRBV15

cdr3_aa: CASSPPGGSGANVLTF
cdr3_nt: TGTGCCAGCTCACCACCAGGGGGCTCTGGGGCCAACGTCCTGACTTTC
clone_size: NA
j_call: TRBJ2-6
d_call: NA
v_call: TRBV18

cdr3_aa: CASRLQGGEQFF
cdr3_nt: TGTGCCAGCAGATTACAAGGAGGTGAGCAGTTCTTC
clone_size: NA
j_call: TRBJ2-1
d_call: NA
v_call: TRBV12-3/TRBV12-4

cdr3_aa: CASSLTTTSDEQFF
cdr3_nt: TGTGCCAGCAGTTTAACCACGACTAGTGATGAGCAGTTCTTC
clone_size: NA
j_call: TRBJ2-1
d_call: NA
v_call: TRBV12-3/TRBV12-4

cdr3_aa: CASSLYSSGSNVLTF
cdr3_nt: TGTGCCAGCAGTTTATATAGCTCCGGGTCCAACGTCCTGACTTTC
clone_size: NA
j_call: TRBJ2-6
d_call: NA
v_call: TRBV28

cdr3_aa: CAWSGGLAGVRSYNEQFF
cdr3_nt: TGTGCCTGGAGTGGAGGACTAGCGGGAGTCAGATCCTACAATGAGCAGTTCTTC
clone_size: NA
j_call: TRBJ2-1
d_call: TRBD2
v_call: TRBV30

cdr3_aa: CSAPAGGITDTQYF
cdr3_nt: TGCAGTGCGCCAGCGGGGGGGATCACAGATACGCAGTATTTT
clone_size: NA
j_call: TRBJ2-3
d_call: TRBD2
v_call: TRBV20-1

cdr3_aa: CSAPIATRDNSPLHF
cdr3_nt: TGCAGTGCCCCCATCGCGACAAGGGACAATTCACCCCTCCACTTT
clone_size: few
j_call: TRBJ1-6
d_call: NA
v_call: TRBV20-1

cdr3_aa: CASSRGQGARGSEQFF
cdr3_nt: TGTGCCAGCAGTCGAGGACAGGGGGCCCGGGGGTCTGAGCAGTTCTTC
clone_size: many
j_call: TRBJ2-1
d_call: TRBD1
v_call: TRBV12-3/TRBV12-4

cdr3_aa: CATSRLAGADTDTQYF
cdr3_nt: TGTGCCACCAGTCGACTAGCGGGAGCAGACACAGATACGCAGTATTTT
clone_size: NA
j_call: TRBJ2-3
d_call: TRBD2
v_call: TRBV24-1

cdr3_aa: CSARQGLNQPQHF
cdr3_nt: TGCAGTGCTAGACAGGGACTTAATCAGCCCCAGCATTTT
clone_size: NA
j_call: TRBJ1-5
d_call: NA
v_call: TRBV20-1

cdr3_aa: CASSLELAGANVLTF
cdr3_nt: TGTGCCAGCAGCTTAGAATTAGCTGGGGCCAACGTCCTGACTTTC
clone_size: NA
j_call: TRBJ2-6
d_call: NA
v_call: TRBV7-2

cdr3_aa: CASSFWGGKETQYF
cdr3_nt: TGTGCCAGCAGTTTCTGGGGGGGCAAGGAGACCCAGTACTTC
clone_size: many
j_call: TRBJ2-5
d_call: NA
v_call: TRBV12-3/TRBV12-4

cdr3_aa: CASSLEPVRTSGSLTDTQYF
cdr3_nt: TGCGCCAGCAGCTTGGAACCCGTAAGGACTAGCGGCTCCCTCACAGATACGCAGTATTTT
clone_size: NA
j_call: TRBJ2-3
d_call: TRBD2
v_call: TRBV5-1

cdr3_aa: CASKIAGAYNEQFF
cdr3_nt: TGTGCCAGCAAGATAGCGGGTGCCTACAATGAGCAGTTCTTC
clone_size: NA
j_call: TRBJ2-1
d_call: TRBD2
v_call: TRBV27

cdr3_aa: CASRLGGTSGSYEQYF
cdr3_nt: TGTGCCAGCAGATTGGGGGGGACTAGCGGGAGTTACGAGCAGTACTTC
clone_size: few
j_call: TRBJ2-7
d_call: TRBD2
v_call: TRBV28

cdr3_aa: CASTSNEKLFF
cdr3_nt: TGTGCCAGCACCAGTAATGAAAAACTGTTTTTT
clone_size: few
j_call: TRBJ1-4
d_call: NA
v_call: TRBV12-3/TRBV12-4

cdr3_aa: CATLPRMNTGELFF
cdr3_nt: TGTGCCACCCTCCCTCGTATGAACACCGGGGAGCTGTTTTTT
clone_size: NA
j_call: TRBJ2-2
d_call: NA
v_call: TRBV7-9

cdr3_aa: CSVPSGTSSYNEQFF
cdr3_nt: TGCAGTGTTCCCAGCGGAACCTCCTCCTACAATGAGCAGTTCTTC
clone_size: NA
j_call: TRBJ2-1
d_call: NA
v_call: TRBV20-1

cdr3_aa: CASSSRTSGGPDTQYF
cdr3_nt: TGTGCCAGCAGCTCCCGGACTAGCGGGGGACCAGATACGCAGTATTTT
clone_size: NA
j_call: TRBJ2-3
d_call: TRBD2
v_call: TRBV7-2

cdr3_aa: CATRKTGTYEQYF
cdr3_nt: TGTGCCACCAGGAAGACAGGAACCTACGAGCAGTACTTC
clone_size: NA
j_call: TRBJ2-7
d_call: NA
v_call: TRBV15

cdr3_aa: CAWGGQGANTEAFF
cdr3_nt: TGTGCCTGGGGGGGACAGGGGGCGAACACTGAAGCTTTCTTT
clone_size: few
j_call: TRBJ1-1
d_call: TRBD1
v_call: TRBV30

cdr3_aa: CASSLWMGVYEQYF
cdr3_nt: TGTGCCAGCAGCCTTTGGATGGGGGTCTACGAGCAGTACTTC
clone_size: few
j_call: TRBJ2-7
d_call: NA
v_call: TRBV3-1

cdr3_aa: CRGQGGPGEAFF
cdr3_nt: TGCAGGGGACAGGGAGGCCCCGGTGAAGCTTTCTTT
clone_size: many
j_call: TRBJ1-1
d_call: TRBD1
v_call: TRBV20-1

cdr3_aa: CSAPDRVGTDTQYF
cdr3_nt: TGCAGTGCTCCGGACAGGGTGGGCACAGATACGCAGTATTTT
clone_size: NA
j_call: TRBJ2-3
d_call: TRBD1
v_call: TRBV20-1

cdr3_aa: CATNGGHSANYGYTF
cdr3_nt: TGTGCCACCAATGGGGGACACTCTGCTAACTATGGCTACACCTTC
clone_size: few
j_call: TRBJ1-2
d_call: NA
v_call: TRBV10-3

cdr3_aa: CSARGGGLAGIQETQYF
cdr3_nt: TGCAGTGCTAGAGGGGGAGGACTAGCGGGTATCCAAGAGACCCAGTACTTC
clone_size: NA
j_call: TRBJ2-5
d_call: TRBD2
v_call: TRBV20-1

cdr3_aa: CSAPISSPNEQFF
cdr3_nt: TGCAGCGCCCCCATTTCGAGCCCGAATGAGCAGTTCTTC
clone_size: NA
j_call: TRBJ2-1
d_call: NA
v_call: TRBV29-1

cdr3_aa: CAGTSTDTQYF
cdr3_nt: TGTGCCGGGACTAGCACAGATACGCAGTATTTT
clone_size: NA
j_call: TRBJ2-3
d_call: NA
v_call: TRBV7-9

cdr3_aa: CASRQGNPHSPLHF
cdr3_nt: TGTGCCAGCAGGCAGGGAAACCCTCATTCACCCCTCCACTTT
clone_size: NA
j_call: TRBJ1-6
d_call: NA
v_call: TRBV25-1

cdr3_aa: CASRTNGLGERIGEKLFF
cdr3_nt: TGTGCCAGCAGGACTAATGGGCTGGGGGAGAGAATTGGCGAAAAACTGTTTTTT
clone_size: NA
j_call: TRBJ1-4
d_call: NA
v_call: TRBV6-6

cdr3_aa: CASNRLAGDTGELFF
cdr3_nt: TGTGCCAGCAACAGACTAGCGGGGGACACCGGGGAGCTGTTTTTT
clone_size: NA
j_call: TRBJ2-2
d_call: TRBD2
v_call: TRBV6-1

cdr3_aa: CASTRGGGSPYEQYF
cdr3_nt: TGCGCCAGTACCCGTGGAGGCGGGAGCCCCTACGAGCAGTACTTC
clone_size: NA
j_call: TRBJ2-7
d_call: TRBD2
v_call: TRBV5-1